These 13 T cell receptor beta chains originate from one sample sequenced in a study of shared clonotypes between healthy human individuals. This table comes from immunoSEQ multiplex PCR, and its TCRdb copy is limited to in-frame clones, with some not included. The repertoire holds about 470,000 clones, with 75% to 85% as singletons. Sequenced: PBMCs. These receptors were collected from a woman between 40 and 55 years old in good health. Some clones in this sample may be carry-over from other donors' samples.

The rearrangement links TRBV7-9 to TRBJ2-1; TRBD2 might be the D (6 bases). CDR1 and CDR2 (germline): SEHNR, FQNEAQ (reference sequence). The CDR3 contains 16 residues. V lost 2 bases and J 0 bases, leaving 11 bases between the germline ends. CDR3 residues: CASSLRRDPSYNEQFF. DNA of the CDR3: TGTGCCAGCAGCTTAAGGCGGGACCCCTCCTACAATGAGCAGTTCTTC.

This clone was found many times. The V and J genes are TRBV5-1 and TRBJ2-4; TRBD2 is a possible D gene (5 bases). The CDR3 is 17 residues long. V was shortened by 4 bases and J by 1 base, with 18 bases between the two germline ends. Germline V gene data show CDR1 as SGHRS and CDR2 as YFSETQ. The CDR3 is CASSRLTSVAAKNIQYF. For the CDR3, the DNA is TGCGCCAGCAGCCGGCTCACTAGTGTAGCGGCCAAAAACATTCAGTACTTC. Complete variable domain (other parts from reference TRBV5-1 and TRBJ2-4): KAGVTQTPRYLIKTRGQQVTLSCSPISGHRSVSWYQQTPGQGLQFLFEYFSETQRNKGNFPGRFSGRQFSNSRSEMNVSTLELGDSALYLCASSRLTSVAAKNIQYFGAGTRLSVL.

The chain combines TRBV18 with TRBJ2-3, with TRBD2 matching over 10 bases. The CDR3 is made up of 17 amino acids. Germline CDR1 and CDR2: KGHSH and LQKENI. With V trimmed by 1 base and J by 6 bases, 10 bases remained unmatched. CDR3 sequence reads: CASSPLASGSYGDTQYF. CDR3 nucleotide sequence: TGTGCCAGCTCACCACTGGCTAGCGGGAGCTATGGGGATACGCAGTATTTT.

The CDR3: CASSQGLAVYEQYF. The CDR3 nucleotides read TGTGCCAGCAGCCAAGGGCTAGCGGTGTACGAGCAGTACTTC. The chain combines TRBV4-2 with TRBJ2-7; 7 nucleotides match TRBD2. The CDR3 sequence is 14 residues long. Germline V gene sequence: CDR1 LGHNA, CDR2 YNFKEQ. V lost 1 base and J lost 4; bases outside the gene matches: 4.

The V call is TRBV7-9, the J call TRBJ2-1; 11 bases map to TRBD1. This CDR3 comprises 14 residues. The V segment lost 5 bases and the J segment 8 bases; nucleotides outside the gene matches: 5. Germline values: CDR1 SEHNR, CDR2 FQNEAQ (reference sequence). CDR3 sequence (DNA): TGTGCCAGCAGCATCGGGACAGGGGGGGATGAGCAGTTCTTC. Its protein is CASSIGTGGDEQFF.

The rearrangement joins TRBV28 to TRBJ2-7; TRBD1 aligns across 7 bases. J lost 0 bases, V lost 5 bases, and 7 bases had no gene match. Per the germline V gene, CDR1 is MDHEN and CDR2 is SYDVKM. CDR3 length: 15 amino acids. For the CDR3, the DNA is TGTGCCAGCAGTCCGCCGGGACAGCTCTCCTACGAGCAGTACTTC. Translated: CASSPPGQLSYEQYF.

The V call is TRBV2, the J call TRBJ2-5; no clear D. The CDR3 spans 16 residues. Germline V gene lookup returns CDR1 SNHLY and CDR2 FYNNEI. V was clipped by 2 bases and J by 7 bases, with 20 bases between them. In nucleotides, the CDR3 is TGTGCCAGCAGTGAAAATCATCCCAAGCTAGGGTCGACCCAGTACTTC. Its translation: CASSENHPKLGSTQYF.

This clone was detected only a few times. The gene calls are TRBV2 and TRBJ2-7; the D is unclear. Trimming shortened V by 2 bases and J by 7 bases, and 6 bases separated the two germline ends. Per the germline V gene, CDR1 is SNHLY and CDR2 is FYNNEI. The CDR3 loop spans 11 amino acids. Here the CDR3 reads CASSEPKEQYF. Here the CDR3 DNA reads TGTGCCAGCAGTGAACCAAAGGAGCAGTACTTC.

V usage is TRBV5-1 and J usage is TRBJ2-7; 9 nucleotides match TRBD2. The CDR3 sequence is 15 residues long. The V gene's germline CDR1 is SGHRS and CDR2 YFSETQ. Germline trimming cut 7 bases from V and 4 bases from J; bases unmatched to any gene: 12. The CDR3 sequence: CASRSTRSGSYEQYF. As DNA, the CDR3 is TGCGCCAGCCGAAGCACGCGTAGCGGGAGTTACGAGCAGTACTTC. The complete variable domain, with remaining parts taken from reference TRBV5-1 and TRBJ2-7, reads KAGVTQTPRYLIKTRGQQVTLSCSPISGHRSVSWYQQTPGQGLQFLFEYFSETQRNKGNFPGRFSGRQFSNSRSEMNVSTLELGDSALYLCASRSTRSGSYEQYFGPGTRLTVT.

Concerning this clone: A read error likely explains this, since a far larger clone differs by one base. The chain links TRBV5-6 to TRBJ1-2, with 10 nucleotides matching TRBD1. Germline CDR1 is SGHDT and CDR2 is YYEEEE. The CDR3 has 15 residues. DNA for the CDR3: TGTGCCAGCAGCTTGGTGACAGGGACAGGGGATGGCTACATCTTC. Translated: CASSLVTGTGDGYIF.

In the case of this clone: A far larger clone is off by one base, so a read error is likely. The same CDR3 is also encoded by other DNA sequences in this sample. This chain joins TRBV30 and TRBJ2-3; D gene unclear. CDR1 GTSNPN and CDR2 SVGIG come from the germline V gene (reference sequence). V was shortened by 2 bases and J by 0 bases, with 3 bases between the two germline ends. This CDR3 comprises 12 residues. CDR3 sequence reads: CAWSTSTDTQYF. CDR3 sequence (DNA): TGTGCCTGGAGTACGAGCACAGATACGCAGTATTTT.

The chain links TRBV19 to TRBJ2-6; D may be TRBD1 (5 bases). The germline V and J ends were trimmed by 5 bases and 0 bases, with 11 bases remaining between them. The CDR3 covers 16 residues. Germline-derived CDR1 and CDR2 are LNHDA and SQIVND (reference sequence). CDR3 region: CASSVTVVSGANVLTF. CDR3 DNA: TGTGCCAGTAGTGTGACAGTGGTCTCTGGGGCCAACGTCCTGACTTTC.

The chain recombines TRBV5-4 with TRBJ2-5, with TRBD2 matching over 13 bases. V dropped 3 bases and J dropped 3; count of bases not matched to a gene: 2. Germline loops: CDR1 SGHNT, CDR2 YYREEE (reference sequence). The CDR3 sequence is 15 residues long. In nucleotides, the CDR3 is TGTGCCAGCAGCTCTGGACTAGCGGGAGAAGAGACCCAGTACTTC. Translating it yields CASSSGLAGEETQYF.